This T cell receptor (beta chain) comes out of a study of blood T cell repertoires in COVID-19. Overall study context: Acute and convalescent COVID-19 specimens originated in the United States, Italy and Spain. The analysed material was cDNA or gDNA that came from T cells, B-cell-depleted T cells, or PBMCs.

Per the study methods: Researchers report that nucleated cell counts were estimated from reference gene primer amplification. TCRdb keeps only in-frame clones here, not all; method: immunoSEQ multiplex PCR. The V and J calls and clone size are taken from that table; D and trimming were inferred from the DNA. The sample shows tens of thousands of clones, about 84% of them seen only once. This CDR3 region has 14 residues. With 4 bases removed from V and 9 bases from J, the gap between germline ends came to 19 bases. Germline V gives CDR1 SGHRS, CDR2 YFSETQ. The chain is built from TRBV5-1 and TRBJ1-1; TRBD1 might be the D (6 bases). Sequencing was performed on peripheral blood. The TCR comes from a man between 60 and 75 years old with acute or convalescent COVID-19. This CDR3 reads CASSPDRYSVKAFF. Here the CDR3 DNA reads TGCGCCAGCAGCCCTGACAGGTACTCGGTAAAAGCTTTCTTT.